The 4 T cell receptor beta chains listed next were all sequenced from one sample in a study of T cell responses to AZD1222 COVID-19 vaccine. TCRdb's table, derived via immunoSEQ multiplex PCR, lists solely in-frame clones and lacks some. The table shows some 190,000 clones, with about 94% occurring only once. The source material was peripheral blood, sampled 28 days after the second dose of the MenACWY control vaccine. All receptors derive from an adult who received the MenACWY meningococcal vaccine as a control.

This chain joins TRBV11-1 and TRBJ2-5; 8 bases match TRBD1. CDR3 length: 15 amino acids. From germline, CDR1 is SGHAT and CDR2 FQDESV (reference sequence). After removal of 5 bases from V and 1 base from J, the junction contained 6 bases not matched to a gene. The CDR3 DNA sequence: TGTGCCAGCAGCGGCTCTGGACAGGGCCAAGAGACCCAGTACTTC. Translated: CASSGSGQGQETQYF.

This clone is a singleton in its sample. The gene calls are TRBV21-1 and TRBJ1-4; no DNA check was done on the table's D call, TRBD1. TRBV21-1 is an annotated pseudogene. This CDR3 is built from 17 residues. In DNA form, the CDR3 reads TGTGCCAGCCTAAACAGGGAACAACCCGCAACTAATGAAAAACTGTTTTTT. Translating gives CASLNREQPATNEKLFF.

The V and J genes are TRBV18 and TRBJ1-4; D perhaps matches TRBD1 (6 bases). V lost 4 bases and J 3 bases, leaving 9 bases between the germline ends. This CDR3 is built from 14 residues. Germline CDR1 reads KGHSH; CDR2 reads LQKENI. The CDR3 sequence is CASSLGQSNEKLFF. CDR3 DNA sequence: TGTGCCAGCTCACTCGGACAGTCTAATGAAAAACTGTTTTTT.

J is TRBJ1-1 and V is TRBV5-4, with TRBD1 matching over 7 bases. Looked up from germline, CDR1 is SGHNT and CDR2 is YYREEE (reference sequence). Trimming removed 4 bases from V and 6 bases from J; junction bases left unmatched: 9. This CDR3 region has 14 residues. The CDR3: CASSPGDRAPEAFF. The CDR3 nucleotides are TGTGCCAGCAGCCCGGGTGACAGGGCACCTGAAGCTTTCTTT.